The present entry profiles one T cell receptor (beta chain) with its context. J gave up 5 bases and V 6 bases, and 9 bases lay outside the gene matches. The CDR3 is 13 residues long. CDR1 is SQVTM, CDR2 ANQGSEA, per germline. The data stem from a study of T cell changes during pregnancy in multiple sclerosis. Only in-frame clones appear in the TCRdb table, and some are missing; sequencing was by immunoSEQ multiplex PCR. The data hold tens of thousands of clones, with over 75% observed a single time. The chain recombines TRBV29-1 with TRBJ2-5, with 7 nucleotides matching TRBD1. This sample comprised peripheral blood, obtained in the first trimester of pregnancy. This receptor was taken from a female donor in good health, enrolled as a control in a pregnancy study. In nucleotides, the CDR3 is TGCAGCGTACTCCAGGGGGATGTGGAGACCCAGTACTTC. Translating gives CSVLQGDVETQYF.